This T cell receptor (beta chain) was retrieved from a study of T cells in Graves' hyperthyroidism and ophthalmopathy. As for the study in general: Blood was drawn when the patient was first diagnosed and still untreated. Findings and limits, study-wide: Most clonotypes expanded in the thyroid (above 0.001) were also present in blood.

As for this clonotype: Its target is unknown.

In germline, CDR1 is DFQATT, CDR2 SNEGSKA (reference sequence). This CDR3 has 17 residues. J gave up 0 bases and V 0 bases, and 6 bases lay outside the gene matches. RNA transcripts yielded amplified TCR beta CDR3 regions. HTBI primers drove first-round RT-PCR of the TCR CDR3. A single record per CDR3 protein comes from TCRdb applying MiXCR to the multiplex PCR reads. The sample lists 500,000 or so distinct CDR3 sequences; about a sixth were seen once. Each diagnosis was grounded in clinical symptoms, serum thyroxine and TRAb, thyroid ultrasound, and orbital computed tomography. The specimen was blood. V usage is TRBV20-1 and J usage is TRBJ2-1, with 9 bases fitting TRBD2. The receptor comes from a woman aged 18-29 years with Graves' ophthalmopathy. CDR3 DNA: TGCAGTGCTAGAGATCCCGCTAGCGGGGTCTCCTACAATGAGCAGTTCTTC. It specifies CSARDPASGVSYNEQFF.